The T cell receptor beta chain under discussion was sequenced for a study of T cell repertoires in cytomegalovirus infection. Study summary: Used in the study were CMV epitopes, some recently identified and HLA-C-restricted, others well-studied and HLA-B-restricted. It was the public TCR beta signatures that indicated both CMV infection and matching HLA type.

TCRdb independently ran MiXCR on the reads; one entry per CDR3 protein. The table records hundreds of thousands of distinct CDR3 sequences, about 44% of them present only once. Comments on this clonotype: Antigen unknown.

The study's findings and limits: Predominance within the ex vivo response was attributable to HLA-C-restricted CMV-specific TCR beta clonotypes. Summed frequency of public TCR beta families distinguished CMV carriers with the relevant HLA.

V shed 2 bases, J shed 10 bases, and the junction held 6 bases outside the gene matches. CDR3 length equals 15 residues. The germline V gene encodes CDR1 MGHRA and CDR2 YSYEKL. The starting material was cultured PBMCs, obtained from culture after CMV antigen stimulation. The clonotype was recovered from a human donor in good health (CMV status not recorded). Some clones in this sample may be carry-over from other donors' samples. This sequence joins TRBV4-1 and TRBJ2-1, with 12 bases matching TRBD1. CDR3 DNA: TGCGCCAGCAGCCAACCGGGACAGGGGGCACAGGAGCAGTTCTTC. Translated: CASSQPGQGAQEQFF.